This paragraph reports one T cell receptor beta chain. The antigen is undetermined. Time point meaning: neoterminal ileum biopsy at postoperative endoscopy, about 6 months after surgery. The record originates from a study of T cell repertoires in ileal Crohn's disease. The repertoire was sequenced with immunoSEQ multiplex PCR; TCRdb's copy has only in-frame clones and lacks some. The profile shows roughly 62,000 clones, roughly nine tenths of them singletons. Trimming took 5 bases from V and 5 from J; bases not matched to a gene: 5. This CDR3 contains 15 residues. CDR1 is SEHNR and CDR2 is FQNEAQ in the germline V gene (reference sequence). Overall study findings and caveats: Endoscopy was done a median approximately seven months after surgery.

This TCR derives from an adult with Crohn's disease. Sample: ileal tissue. The V gene is TRBV7-9, the J gene TRBJ2-5, with 13 bases that match TRBD2. In nucleotides, the CDR3 is TGTGCCAGCAGCCCGGGGACTAGCGGGACGGAGACCCAGTACTTC. Residues: CASSPGTSGTETQYF. The full variable domain, rest sourced from reference TRBV7-9 and TRBJ2-5, is DTGVSQNPRHKITKRGQNVTFRCDPISEHNRLYWYRQTLGQGPEFLTYFQNEAQLEKSRLLSDRFSAERPKGSFSTLEIQRTEQGDSAMYLCASSPGTSGTETQYFGPGTRLLVL.